This T cell receptor (beta chain) was sequenced in a study of regulatory T cells in long-lasting Graves disease. At the level of the study: Antithyroid drug use was under 3 months in newly diagnosed Graves' patients.

With iRepertoire HTBI primers and Arm-PCR of CDR3 regions, TCR beta libraries were built. From the multiplex PCR reads, TCRdb called clonotypes with MiXCR, one entry per CDR3 protein. The sample holds some 560,000 distinct CDR3 sequences, about 15% seen once. There are many counts of this clonotype. Noted time point: newly diagnosed GD, antithyroid drugs for less than 3 months. PBMC-derived RNA was used for the TCR library. These data were also reused for a study on T cells in Graves' hyperthyroidism and ophthalmopathy.

This sequence was found in a middle-aged woman with Graves disease. The sample here was peripheral blood mononuclear cells (PBMCs), taken at new diagnosis, from a patient treated with antithyroid drugs.

The CDR3 bases are TGTGCCAGCAGGCGAGGGGGACGGGGGGGGAACACTGAAGCTTTCTTT. It encodes CASRRGGRGGNTEAFF. The chain couples TRBV12-3 or TRBV12-4 to TRBJ1-1; D might be TRBD1 (6 bases). V shed 6 bases and J shed 1 base, with 18 bases lying between them. This CDR3 contains 16 residues.